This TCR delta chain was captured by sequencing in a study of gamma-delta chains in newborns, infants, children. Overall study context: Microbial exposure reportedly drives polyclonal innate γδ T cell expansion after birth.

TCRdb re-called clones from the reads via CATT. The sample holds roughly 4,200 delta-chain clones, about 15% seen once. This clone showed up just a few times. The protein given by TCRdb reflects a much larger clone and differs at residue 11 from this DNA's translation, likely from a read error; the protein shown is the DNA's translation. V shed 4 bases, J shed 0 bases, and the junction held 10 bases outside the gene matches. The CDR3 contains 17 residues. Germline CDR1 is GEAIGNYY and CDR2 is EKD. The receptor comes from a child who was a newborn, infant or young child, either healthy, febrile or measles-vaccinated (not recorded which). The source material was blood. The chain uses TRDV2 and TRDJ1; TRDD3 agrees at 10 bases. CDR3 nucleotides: TGTGCCTGTGATCCGCTGGGGGATATCATGAACACCGATAAACTCATCTTT. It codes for CACDPLGDIMNTDKLIF.